These 31 T cell receptor beta chains originate from one sample sequenced in a study of blood T cell repertoires in COVID-19. Using immunoSEQ multiplex PCR, the repertoire was profiled, and TCRdb retains in-frame clones only, with some absent. The sample consists of under 300,000 clones, about 90% of them appearing once. Material for sequencing was PBMCs or T cells enriched from blood (not recorded which). The receptors originated from a woman in her thirties or forties who had been exposed to COVID-19.

The CDR3, as DNA: TGTGCCAGTACGGACAGGTTTGGCAATCAGCCCCAGCATTTT. It yields the protein CASTDRFGNQPQHF. The chain links TRBV19 to TRBJ1-5, with TRBD1 matching over 7 bases. With 7 bases clipped from V and 2 bases from J, the junction kept 5 bases outside the gene matches. The CDR3 contains 14 residues. Germline CDR1 LNHDA, CDR2 SQIVND (reference sequence). Complete variable domain (other parts from reference TRBV19 and TRBJ1-5): DGGITQSPKYLFRKEGQNVTLSCEQNLNHDAMYWYRQDPGQGLRLIYYSQIVNDFQKGDIAEGYSVSREKKESFPLTVTSAQKNPTAFYLCASTDRFGNQPQHFGDGTRLSIL.

The CDR3 region has the DNA TGTGCCAGCAGTTACCGGGACAGCCTCAAAAAAGAGACCCAGTACTTC. As protein: CASSYRDSLKKETQYF. This rearrangement joins TRBV6-6 to TRBJ2-5; TRBD1 matches 7 bases. Losses at the gene ends were 2 bases for V and 3 bases for J; bases not matched to a gene: 9. The CDR3 has 16 residues. Germline assignment: CDR1 MNHNY and CDR2 SVGAGI (reference sequence).

The chain couples TRBV28 to TRBJ1-1, with TRBD1 identical over 7 bases. CDR3 size: 14 residues. V lost 6 bases to trimming and J lost 1 base; unmatched junction nucleotides: 5. Germline V gene data show CDR1 as MDHEN and CDR2 as SYDVKM. The CDR3 coding sequence is TGTGCCAGCAGCTCCGGGACAGCGAACACTGAAGCTTTCTTT. Amino acid sequence: CASSSGTANTEAFF.

This clone was seen a single time. The rearrangement uses TRBV27 and TRBJ2-1; D is unresolved. CDR3 length equals 13 residues. Germline CDR1 is MNHEY and CDR2 is SMNVEV (reference sequence). Trimming took off 3 bases at V and 5 bases at J, with 8 bases between the two ends. The CDR3 region is CASSFGQNNEQFF. The CDR3 DNA reads as TGTGCCAGCAGTTTTGGGCAGAACAATGAGCAGTTCTTC.

This chain uses TRBV6-6 with TRBJ2-7; D uncertain. There are 12 residues in the CDR3. V lost 9 bases and J lost 0, with 9 bases in between. From germline, CDR1 is MNHNY and CDR2 SVGAGI (reference sequence). The CDR3 coding sequence is TGTGCCAGTCGCAGTGGCTCCTACGAGCAGTACGTC. Its translation is CASRSGSYEQYV.

This chain uses TRBV7-2 with TRBJ1-4; TRBD1 is a possible D gene (6 bases). Germline lookup yields CDR1 SGHTA and CDR2 FQGNSA. CDR3 length equals 15 residues. V lost 2 bases to trimming and J lost 8 bases, with 15 bases between them. The CDR3 loop reads CASSLRTALGEKLFF. The CDR3 DNA sequence: TGTGCCAGCAGCTTAAGGACAGCACTTGGGGAAAAACTGTTTTTT. The full variable domain, its missing parts supplied by reference TRBV7-2 and TRBJ1-4, is GAGVSQSPSNKVTEKGKDVELRCDPISGHTALYWYRQSLGQGLEFLIYFQGNSAPDKSGLPSDRFSAERTGGSVSTLTIQRTQQEDSAVYLCASSLRTALGEKLFFGSGTQLSVL.

This chain uses TRBV28 with TRBJ2-7, with 10 bases that match TRBD1. The V segment lost 10 bases and the J segment 5 bases; nucleotides outside the gene matches: 14. The CDR3 loop spans 15 amino acids. The V gene's germline CDR1 is MDHEN and CDR2 SYDVKM. CDR3 sequence reads: CAMTGPGQGIDEQYF. Written as DNA, the CDR3 is TGTGCCATGACTGGCCCGGGACAGGGGATCGACGAGCAGTACTTC.

The chain employs TRBV5-4 and TRBJ1-1, with TRBD1 identical over 10 bases. Germline V lookup: CDR1 SGHNT, CDR2 YYREEE (reference sequence). V lost 4 bases and J lost 4; bases outside the gene matches: 4. The CDR3 is 14 residues long. Here the CDR3 reads CASSTRTGGTEAFF. The CDR3 DNA follows: TGTGCCAGCAGCACACGGACAGGGGGCACTGAAGCTTTCTTT. Based on the CDR3 plus reference TRBV5-4 and TRBJ1-1, the full variable domain is ETGVTQSPTHLIKTRGQQVTLRCSSQSGHNTVSWYQQALGQGPQFIFQYYREEENGRGNFPPRFSGLQFPNYSSELNVNALELDDSALYLCASSTRTGGTEAFFGQGTRLTVV.

This clone has only a few counts. V is TRBV5-8 and J is TRBJ1-5, with 7 bases aligning to TRBD1. Unmatched junction bases numbered 12, after V lost 5 bases and J lost 4 bases. This CDR3 region has 16 residues. Germline lookup yields CDR1 SGHTS and CDR2 YDEGEE. The DNA for the CDR3 is TGTGCCAGCAGTAACCCATCCGGGACAGCGAATCAGCCCCAGCATTTT. It yields the protein CASSNPSGTANQPQHF.

CDR3 bases: TGTGCCAGCAGTTTCGTAGTAAGACAGGGTGACACGCAGTATTTT. It codes for CASSFVVRQGDTQYF. The chain recombines TRBV28 with TRBJ2-3; 7 bases map to TRBD1. The length of the CDR3 is 15 residues. Germline V CDR1 and CDR2: MDHEN, SYDVKM. J lost 9 bases, V lost 3 bases, and 12 bases had no gene match.

The chain couples TRBV24-1 to TRBJ2-5; 7 positions match TRBD1. CDR1 KGHDR and CDR2 SFDVKD come from the germline V gene. The CDR3 has 16 amino acids. The junction had 10 bases not matched to a gene; V was cut back by 6 bases and J by 1 base. For the CDR3, the DNA is TGTGCCACCAGTAAAAAGACAGGGTCCCTCCAAGAGACCCAGTACTTC. This encodes CATSKKTGSLQETQYF.

The CDR3 DNA reads as TGTGCCAGCAGCTTGAGAAGGGGCTCTGCTAATGAAAAACTGTTTTTT. Protein product: CASSLRRGSANEKLFF. V usage is TRBV5-8 and J usage is TRBJ1-4; possibly TRBD1 for D (5 bases). V was clipped by 1 base and J by 3 bases, with 13 bases between them. This CDR3 contains 16 residues. Germline V CDR1 and CDR2: SGHTS, YDEGEE.

The genes are TRBV11-3 and TRBJ1-6; 9 bases map to TRBD1. The trim removed 0 bases at V and 9 bases at J, leaving 6 bases unmatched. Germline lookup yields CDR1 SGHNT and CDR2 YENEEA. This CDR3 has 16 residues. The CDR3 loop is CASSLDGQGMSSPLHF. The CDR3 DNA is TGTGCCAGCAGCTTAGACGGACAGGGGATGAGTTCACCCCTCCACTTT. Using reference TRBV11-3 and TRBJ1-6 for the parts outside the CDR3, the full variable domain is EAGVVQSPRYKIIEKKQPVAFWCNPISGHNTLYWYLQNLGQGPELLIRYENEEAVDDSQLPKDRFSAERLKGVDSTLKIQPAELGDSAVYLCASSLDGQGMSSPLHFGNGTRLTVT.

This chain connects TRBV7-9 to TRBJ1-3; TRBD1 might be the D (5 bases). V was trimmed by 3 bases and J by 2 bases, leaving 8 bases between them. The CDR3 totals 14 residues. Germline-derived CDR1 and CDR2 are SEHNR and FQNEAQ (reference sequence). The CDR3 sequence is CASSLGGTGNTIYF. The CDR3 DNA is TGTGCCAGCAGCTTGGGGGGAACTGGAAACACCATATATTTT.

This chain links TRBV7-3 with TRBJ1-1; tentatively, D is TRBD1 (5 bases). Trimming shortened V by 5 bases and J by 0 bases, and 7 bases separated the two germline ends. This CDR3 comprises 13 residues. Germline V gene data show CDR1 as SGHTA and CDR2 as FQGTGA. The CDR3 bases are TGTGCCAGCAGCCAGACAGTGAACACTGAAGCTTTCTTT. Translation gives CASSQTVNTEAFF.

This rearrangement joins TRBV19 to TRBJ2-2; TRBD1 is a possible D gene (6 bases). The CDR3 is made up of 18 amino acids. Germline V CDR1 and CDR2: LNHDA, SQIVND (reference sequence). V was shortened by 5 bases and J by 2 bases, with 21 bases between the two germline ends. The chain's CDR3 is CASSFTTRQARNTGELFF. The CDR3 DNA reads as TGTGCCAGTAGTTTCACTACCCGACAGGCAAGAAACACCGGGGAGCTGTTTTTT.

This chain links TRBV3-1 (or the pseudogene TRBV3-2) with TRBJ2-1, with a weak D call TRBD2 (5 bases). The CDR3 spans 13 residues. V was pared by 2 bases and J by 9 bases, with 11 bases between. Germline lookup yields CDR1 LGHDT and CDR2 YNNKEL (reference sequence). Written as DNA, the CDR3 is TGTGCCAGCAGCCAAAGCGGCTACTTTGAGCAGTTCTTC. Amino acids: CASSQSGYFEQFF.

This chain joins TRBV13 and TRBJ2-1; D remains unclear. Germline-derived CDR1 and CDR2 are PRHDT and FYEKMQ (reference sequence). Trimming took 2 bases from V and 4 from J, leaving 3 bases between them. CDR3 size: 12 residues. As DNA, the CDR3 is TGTGCCAGCAGCTTATCGTACAATGAGCAGTTCTTC. Residues: CASSLSYNEQFF.

The chain recombines TRBV13 with TRBJ1-2, with 7 nucleotides matching TRBD1. The CDR3 loop spans 16 amino acids. Germline values: CDR1 PRHDT, CDR2 FYEKMQ (reference sequence). V shed 5 bases and J 0 bases; nucleotides not matched to a gene: 9. The CDR3 region has the DNA TGTGCCAGCAGCCAGAATCCAGGGGGTACTAACTATGGCTACACCTTC. Protein: CASSQNPGGTNYGYTF.

This chain connects TRBV5-5 to TRBJ1-5, with D uncertain. The germline CDR1 and CDR2 sequences are SGHKS and YYEKEE (reference sequence). The CDR3 has 14 residues. Trimming shortened V by 2 bases and J by 5 bases, and 11 bases separated the two germline ends. CDR3 DNA: TGTGCCAGCAGCTTTCTACGGTTCGATCAGCCCCAGCATTTT. This gives the protein CASSFLRFDQPQHF. The entire variable domain, with the rest obtained from reference TRBV5-5 and TRBJ1-5, is as follows: DAGVTQSPTHLIKTRGQQVTLRCSPISGHKSVSWYQQVLGQGPQFIFQYYEKEERGRGNFPDRFSARQFPNYSSELNVNALLLGDSALYLCASSFLRFDQPQHFGDGTRLSIL.

V and J are TRBV19 and TRBJ2-2; 11 bases are shared with TRBD2. The CDR3 is made up of 18 amino acids. Germline assignment: CDR1 LNHDA and CDR2 SQIVND (reference sequence). Unmatched junction bases numbered 19, after V lost 10 bases and J lost 6 bases. CDR3 sequence reads: CATTQYRASGRRAGELFF. DNA for the CDR3: TGTGCCACCACCCAATATCGGGCTAGCGGGAGGCGCGCCGGGGAGCTGTTTTTT.

This chain joins TRBV18 and TRBJ2-7; D gene ambiguous. The CDR3 covers 13 residues. CDR1 and CDR2 from the germline V gene are KGHSH and LQKENI. Deletions cut 3 bases from V and 0 bases from J, with 6 bases between. CDR3 residues: CASSPRSSYEQYV. CDR3 DNA sequence: TGTGCCAGCTCACCGCGGAGCTCCTACGAGCAGTACGTC.

The chain's CDR3 is CASSLVGQGRGSYEQYV. DNA for the CDR3: TGTGCCAGCAGCTTAGTCGGACAGGGCAGGGGTTCCTACGAGCAGTACGTC. V is TRBV7-8 and J is TRBJ2-7, with 8 bases lining up with TRBD1. The V gene's germline CDR1 is SGHVS and CDR2 FQNEAQ. V dropped 1 base and J dropped 1; count of bases not matched to a gene: 9. The CDR3 is 17 amino acids.

The chain carries TRBV6-5 and TRBJ1-1; weak D call: TRBD1 (5 bases). Trimming pared 2 bases from V and 5 bases from J, leaving 15 bases between. CDR3 size: 15 residues. From germline, CDR1 is MNHEY and CDR2 SVGAGI. The CDR3: CASSYHSGGGTEAFF. As DNA, the CDR3 is TGTGCCAGCAGTTACCATTCGGGGGGAGGGACTGAAGCTTTCTTT.

This chain uses TRBV19 with TRBJ1-5, with 8 bases that match TRBD1. V dropped 4 bases and J dropped 6; count of bases not matched to a gene: 11. Germline V gene sequence: CDR1 LNHDA, CDR2 SQIVND (reference sequence). The CDR3 contains 16 residues. The CDR3 sequence is CASSNLGTGKGQPQHF. Here the CDR3 DNA reads TGTGCCAGTAGTAACTTGGGGACAGGTAAGGGTCAGCCCCAGCATTTT.

This clone was picked up a small number of times. The chain employs TRBV25-1 and TRBJ1-2; D is possibly TRBD1 (5 bases). The CDR3 covers 14 residues. The V end was cut by 4 bases, the J end by 7 bases, with 16 bases between. CDR1 and CDR2 from the germline V gene are MGHDK and SYGVNS. The CDR3 is CASSGHAQGVGYTF. DNA for the CDR3: TGTGCCAGCAGTGGCCACGCCCAGGGTGTTGGCTACACCTTC.

The V call is TRBV18, the J call TRBJ1-1; no clear D gene. The CDR3 totals 14 residues. Per germline, CDR1 KGHSH and CDR2 LQKENI. V lost 2 bases, J lost 0 bases, and 7 bases lay in between. This chain's CDR3 is CASSPDTLNTEAFF. The CDR3 nucleotides are TGTGCCAGCTCACCAGATACTCTGAACACTGAAGCTTTCTTT.

The rearrangement links TRBV15 to TRBJ1-6, with D perhaps TRBD1 (5 bases). The CDR3 is 16 amino acids. V lost 4 bases to trimming and J lost 0 bases, with 10 bases between them. The germline V gene encodes CDR1 LNHNV and CDR2 YYDKDF (reference sequence). The CDR3 spells CATSTDSSSYNSPLHF. The CDR3 DNA reads TGTGCCACCAGCACCGACAGCAGCTCCTATAATTCACCCCTCCACTTT.

The V and J genes are TRBV28 and TRBJ2-3, with unresolved D. V was shortened by 6 bases and J by 1 base, with 5 bases between the two germline ends. Germline V gene data show CDR1 as MDHEN and CDR2 as SYDVKM. This CDR3 comprises 12 residues. Written as DNA, the CDR3 is TGTGCCAGCAGCCTTGGCACAGATACGCAGTATTTT. It specifies CASSLGTDTQYF.

The chain employs TRBV27 and TRBJ1-2; 8 positions agree with TRBD1. The CDR3 is made up of 12 amino acids. From germline, CDR1 is MNHEY and CDR2 SMNVEV (reference sequence). After removal of 11 bases from V and 7 bases from J, the junction contained 9 bases not matched to a gene. For the CDR3, the DNA is TGTGCCGGTGAGACAGGGGTGAGTGGCTACACCTTC. This translates into CAGETGVSGYTF.

The chain links TRBV3-1 (or the pseudogene TRBV3-2) to TRBJ1-2; 7 bases are shared with TRBD1. The CDR3 spans 13 residues. J gave up 4 bases and V 4 bases, and 3 bases lay outside the gene matches. The germline CDR1 and CDR2 sequences are LGHDT and YNNKEL (reference sequence). The CDR3 sequence: CASSPRDSYGYTF. The CDR3, as DNA: TGTGCCAGCAGCCCCCGGGACAGCTATGGCTACACCTTC.